The clone carrying this TCR beta chain was seen just once. Germline V gene data show CDR1 as LGHDT and CDR2 as YNNKEL (reference sequence). V lost 1 base and J 11 bases, leaving 8 bases between the germline ends. This CDR3 is built from 11 residues. Data came from immunoSEQ multiplex PCR; TCRdb stores just in-frame clones and leaves some out. The sample holds about 130,000 clones, less than 90% seen once. This sample is part of a study of blood T cell repertoires in COVID-19. This chain links TRBV3-1 (or the pseudogene TRBV3-2) with TRBJ1-1; D is uncertain. The sequencing input was peripheral blood. The sequence came from a man older than 75 with active or convalescent COVID-19. The CDR3 coding sequence is TGTGCCAGCAGCCAAGGAAAACGGGCTTTCTTT. The encoded protein is CASSQGKRAFF.